The 22 T cell receptor beta chains given below trace back to one sample, sequenced in a study of CD8 T cells in ankylosing spondylitis (dated by TCRdb to the late 2010s). The full study reports these points: Blood from ankylosing spondylitis patients appeared to be characterized by a TCR beta motif made up of under 10 highly homologous amino acid variants.

The antigens of these receptors remain unknown. The library was obtained by 5' RACE. Sequencer: Illumina HiSeq 2500. The public reads were quality trimmed at Q25 with fastp and then assembled into clones with MiXCR by TCRdb, keeping productive beta chains. All rows with the same CDR3 protein become a single entry with the most common DNA and genes. The sample profile shows 350,000 to 550,000 distinct CDR3 sequences; roughly 26% of them were found once. Clones ranked in the top ten supply about 0.89% of the sample. The source material was blood, either unsorted or a sorted T cell fraction (not recorded which). The receptors were gathered from a male donor with ankylosing spondylitis.

There are a few counts of this clonotype. CDR3 sequence reads: CASSRTGGPYNEQFF. DNA of the CDR3: TGTGCCAGCAGCCGGACAGGGGGCCCTTACAATGAGCAGTTCTTC. This chain joins TRBV4-2 and TRBJ2-1, with TRBD1 matching over 11 bases. Per germline, CDR1 LGHNA and CDR2 YNFKEQ. With 4 bases clipped from V and 4 bases from J, the junction kept 3 bases outside the gene matches. The CDR3 loop spans 15 amino acids.

The rearrangement joins TRBV10-2 to TRBJ2-1; D may be TRBD2 (5 bases). Trimming left V 6 bases short and J 4 bases short, with 16 bases between. Germline V gives CDR1 WSHSY, CDR2 SAAADI. The CDR3 length is 15 residues. CDR3 in amino acids: CASSPPGERYNEQFF. The DNA of the CDR3 is TGCGCCAGCAGCCCCCCCGGGGAGAGGTACAATGAGCAGTTCTTC.

This chain joins TRBV10-3 and TRBJ2-7; 10 nucleotides match TRBD2. The germline CDR1 and CDR2 sequences are ENHRY and SYGVKD. This CDR3 has 14 residues. V shed 9 bases, J shed 0 bases, and the junction held 5 bases outside the gene matches. The CDR3 DNA reads as TGTGCCATTAATAGCGGGAGGACCTCCTACGAGCAGTACTTC. Its translation: CAINSGRTSYEQYF.

The chain joins TRBV4-2 to TRBJ2-7, with 9 bases identical to TRBD2. The CDR3 runs to 15 residues. Germline loops: CDR1 LGHNA, CDR2 YNFKEQ. V trimming: 0 bases; J trimming: 7 bases; junction bases outside the gene matches: 7. In DNA, the CDR3 is TGTGCCAGCAGCCAAGATGCGACTAGCGGACGAGAGCAGTACTTC. It yields the protein CASSQDATSGREQYF.

This chain uses TRBV4-1 with TRBJ1-6, with a tentative D call TRBD1 (5 bases). The CDR3 extends over 14 amino acids. The germline V gene has CDR1 MGHRA and CDR2 YSYEKL. V was trimmed by 2 bases and J by 9 bases, leaving 11 bases between them. The DNA for the CDR3 is TGCGCCAGCAGCCAAATCAGGGCAGGTTCACCCCTCCACTTT. Its translation: CASSQIRAGSPLHF.

This clonotype was counted only a few times. J is TRBJ2-3 and V is TRBV7-9, with a possible D match to TRBD1 (6 bases). Germline CDR1 is SEHNR and CDR2 is FQNEAQ (reference sequence). The CDR3 runs to 15 residues. The ends were cut back, 7 bases at V and 4 bases at J, with 18 bases in the middle. CDR3 in amino acids: CASTGWGRGSDTQYF. The CDR3 nucleotides are TGTGCCAGCACCGGATGGGGCAGGGGTTCAGATACGCAGTATTTT.

This clonotype has just a few counts. The chain couples TRBV10-3 to TRBJ1-6; 7 bases are shared with TRBD1. This CDR3 spans 14 amino acids. The germline V gene has CDR1 ENHRY and CDR2 SYGVKD. The V segment lost 6 bases and the J segment 7 bases; nucleotides outside the gene matches: 6. CDR3 sequence reads: CAIRGGTENSPLHF. The DNA for the CDR3 is TGTGCCATCAGGGGAGGGACAGAGAATTCACCCCTCCACTTT.

This clonotype was seen a handful of times. This sequence joins TRBV29-1 and TRBJ1-6; tentatively, D is TRBD1 (6 bases). The CDR3 sequence is 13 residues long. Germline V gene lookup returns CDR1 SQVTM and CDR2 ANQGSEA. Trimming removed 4 bases at V and 7 bases at J, with 11 bases between. The CDR3 is CSVAGGGNSPLHF. CDR3 sequence (DNA): TGCAGCGTTGCCGGGGGCGGAAATTCACCCCTCCACTTT.

This clonotype was recorded a few times. This sequence joins TRBV25-1 and TRBJ1-6; 10 bases match TRBD1. V gave up 4 bases and J gave up 8 bases; unmatched junction bases: 2. The CDR3 is 14 residues long. Germline loops: CDR1 MGHDK, CDR2 SYGVNS. Written as DNA, the CDR3 is TGTGCCAGCAGTGGGACAGGGGGAGATTCACCCCTCCACTTT. It encodes CASSGTGGDSPLHF.

This clonotype has a handful of counts. This sequence joins TRBV2 and TRBJ2-1, with D possibly TRBD1 on 6 matching bases. V dropped 2 bases and J dropped 7 bases, with 12 bases sitting between them. Germline loops: CDR1 SNHLY, CDR2 FYNNEI. This CDR3 has 14 amino acids. The CDR3 reads CASSESGGENEQFF. The CDR3, as DNA: TGTGCCAGCAGTGAAAGTGGGGGCGAGAATGAGCAGTTCTTC.

This chain uses TRBV27 with TRBJ2-7; D assignment may be TRBD1 or TRBD2 (5 bases each). V was shortened by 11 bases and J by 4 bases, with 15 bases between the two germline ends. This CDR3 has 12 amino acids. Germline V CDR1 and CDR2: MNHEY, SMNVEV (reference sequence). The CDR3 spells CAVREYMYEQYF. The CDR3 DNA reads as TGTGCCGTCAGGGAGTATATGTACGAGCAGTACTTC.

This chain links TRBV7-8 with TRBJ1-4, with TRBD1 as a possible D gene (5 bases). The CDR3 extends over 17 amino acids. V lost 7 bases and J 6 bases, leaving 24 bases between the germline ends. Germline CDR1 reads SGHVS; CDR2 reads FQNEAQ. The CDR3 bases are TGTGCCAGCAAGGAAGGTCCCGTAACAGGCGGGTATGAAAAACTGTTTTTT. Its protein is CASKEGPVTGGYEKLFF.

This clonotype was picked up many times. The CDR3 sequence: CASSLERLGNTIYF. CDR3 DNA: TGTGCCAGCAGCTTAGAACGGCTTGGAAACACCATATATTTT. J is TRBJ1-3 and V is TRBV11-2; D unresolved. The CDR3 covers 14 residues. Trimming took off 0 bases at V and 3 bases at J, with 6 bases between the two ends. Germline CDR1 and CDR2: SGHAT and FQNNGV.

The chain couples TRBV2 to TRBJ2-7; maybe TRBD1 (6 bases). The germline V gene encodes CDR1 SNHLY and CDR2 FYNNEI. The V end was cut by 3 bases, the J end by 0 bases, with 9 bases between. This CDR3 contains 14 residues. The CDR3 is CASSEGAGSYEQYV. In DNA form, the CDR3 reads TGTGCCAGCAGTGAGGGGGCGGGCTCCTACGAGCAGTACGTC.

The chain recombines TRBV11-2 with TRBJ2-1; D is unresolved. The germline CDR1 and CDR2 sequences are SGHAT and FQNNGV. The CDR3 is made up of 12 amino acids. Trimming stripped 6 bases from V and 0 bases from J, with 3 bases between. The CDR3 reads CASRPSYNEQFF. CDR3 DNA: TGTGCCAGCAGACCCTCCTACAATGAGCAGTTCTTC.

This clonotype was seen a few times. J is TRBJ1-3 and V is TRBV6-2 or TRBV6-3; D gene uncertain. V was trimmed by 8 bases and J by 2 bases, leaving 10 bases between them. The germline V gene encodes CDR1 MNHEY and CDR2 SVGEGT. CDR3 length equals 13 residues. The chain's CDR3 is CASLTAAGNTIYF. CDR3 in DNA: TGTGCCAGCCTGACGGCAGCTGGAAACACCATATATTTT.

The chain employs TRBV20-1 and TRBJ2-3, with 12 bases that match TRBD1. From germline, CDR1 is DFQATT and CDR2 SNEGSKA (reference sequence). The V gene end was trimmed by 3 bases and the J gene end by 0 bases; junction bases not matched to a gene: 10. This CDR3 is built from 18 residues. CDR3 DNA: TGCAGTGCTAGTGTGCGGGACAGGGGGCGAATCAGCACAGATACGCAGTATTTT. This encodes CSASVRDRGRISTDTQYF.

The sample holds a few counts of this clonotype. The rearrangement uses TRBV6-1 and TRBJ2-7; the match to TRBD2 covers 7 bases. Germline CDR1 MNHNS, CDR2 SASEGT. The CDR3 runs to 16 residues. With 8 bases clipped from V and 4 bases from J, the junction kept 17 bases outside the gene matches. CDR3 sequence reads: CASGGGPLRLGYEQYF. CDR3 sequence (DNA): TGTGCCAGCGGGGGAGGGCCCCTGAGGCTGGGGTACGAGCAGTACTTC.

The chain couples TRBV21-1 to TRBJ1-6; TRBD1, the D gene given by the table, was not confirmed from the DNA. TRBV21-1 is marked as a pseudogene. The CDR3 has 21 amino acids. The CDR3 protein is CASSRIWDGTVRSTYNSPLHF. The CDR3 region has the DNA TGTGCCAGCAGCAGAATCTGGGACGGAACAGTAAGATCCACCTATAATTCACCCCTCCACTTT.

The gene calls are TRBV12-3 or TRBV12-4 and TRBJ1-1; D not resolved. V was clipped by 0 bases and J by 3 bases, with 11 bases between them. This CDR3 spans 15 amino acids. The CDR3 region is CASSLAWKAYTEAFF. The DNA for the CDR3 is TGTGCCAGCAGTTTAGCGTGGAAAGCTTACACTGAAGCTTTCTTT.

This clonotype was seen a handful of times. The chain links TRBV5-6 to TRBJ2-7; D is unresolved. Germline-derived CDR1 and CDR2 are SGHDT and YYEEEE. The CDR3 is 16 residues long. With 3 bases removed from V and 3 bases from J, the gap between germline ends came to 19 bases. CDR3 sequence (DNA): TGTGCCAGCAGCTCCCATGCTGGGGAAGGGTTCTACGAGCAGTACTTC. Protein: CASSSHAGEGFYEQYF.

V usage is TRBV30 and J usage is TRBJ1-1; a weak D match, TRBD1 (5 bases). CDR3 length equals 14 residues. V lost 1 base, J lost 1 base, and 10 bases lay in between. Germline V gene data show CDR1 as GTSNPN and CDR2 as SVGIG (reference sequence). CDR3 protein: CAWSGARANTEAFF. For the CDR3, the DNA is TGTGCCTGGAGTGGGGCCAGGGCGAACACTGAAGCTTTCTTT.